The sequence of this TCR beta chain was determined in a study of blood T cell repertoires in COVID-19. Across the whole study: Both acute and convalescent COVID-19 samples were obtained from the United States, Italy and Spain.

V shed 3 bases and J shed 2 bases, with 8 bases lying between them. The CDR3 is made up of 13 amino acids. Germline CDR1 reads MDHEN; CDR2 reads SYDVKM. Generated by immunoSEQ multiplex PCR, the TCRdb table keeps only in-frame clones and is missing some. The data show about 190,000 clones, around nine tenths seen once. The source material was peripheral blood. The chain combines TRBV28 with TRBJ2-7; D possibly corresponds to TRBD2 (5 bases). The clonotype originates from a woman between 40 and 50 years old who had recovered from COVID-19. The CDR3 is CASSLRGPYEQYF. The DNA for the CDR3 is TGTGCCAGCAGTTTGAGAGGGCCCTACGAGCAGTACTTC.